These 12 T cell receptor beta chains originate from one sample sequenced in a study of beta chain features in type 1 diabetes. The authors reverse transcribed all of the isolated RNA, so sequencing captured expressed TCRB transcripts. Only in-frame clones appear in the TCRdb table, and some are missing; sequencing was by immunoSEQ multiplex PCR. The sample consists of a few hundred thousand clones, about 14% of them appearing once. Input material: naive CD4+ T cells from blood. All receptors come from a man aged 30-40 years in good health.

The J gene is TRBJ1-1, the V gene TRBV29-1; D gene unclear. Germline V gene data show CDR1 as SQVTM and CDR2 as ANQGSEA. The V end lost 7 bases, the J end lost 4 bases, and 13 bases lay between the germline ends. The CDR3 is made up of 12 amino acids. DNA for the CDR3: TGCAGCGGGAGGCTGCGCGGCACTGAAGCTTTCTTT. Translation: CSGRLRGTEAFF.

This clone was seen only a few times. V gene TRBV7-9 combines with J gene TRBJ1-1, with no clear D. Per the germline V gene, CDR1 is SEHNR and CDR2 is FQNEAQ (reference sequence). The CDR3 sequence is 12 residues long. Trimming took off 5 bases at V and 9 bases at J, with 13 bases between the two ends. The CDR3 bases are TGTGCCAGCAGCCCGAGTCTAACTCAAGCTTTCTTT. Residues: CASSPSLTQAFF.

The chain links TRBV30 to TRBJ1-2; no definite D call. Trimming took 4 bases from V and 2 from J, leaving 14 bases between them. The CDR3 runs 14 residues. From germline, CDR1 is GTSNPN and CDR2 SVGIG (reference sequence). This CDR3 is CAWTMGVPNYGYTF. The CDR3 DNA reads as TGTGCCTGGACGATGGGAGTACCCAACTATGGCTACACCTTC.

V gene TRBV29-1 combines with J gene TRBJ2-1, with TRBD2 matching over 12 bases. The CDR3 length is 14 residues. V lost 4 bases and J lost 9; bases outside the gene matches: 7. CDR1 and CDR2 from the germline V gene are SQVTM and ANQGSEA. CDR3 DNA sequence: TGCAGCGTTGGCCTAGCGGGAGGGAGGAGTGAGCAGTTCTTC. Its translation is CSVGLAGGRSEQFF.

The chain is built from TRBV5-4 and TRBJ2-1; 10 bases map to TRBD2. The CDR3 consists of 14 residues. CDR1 and CDR2 from the germline V gene are SGHNT and YYREEE (reference sequence). Unmatched junction bases numbered 5, after V lost 4 bases and J lost 7 bases. Here the CDR3 reads CASSGQAGGNEQFF. In DNA form, the CDR3 reads TGTGCCAGCAGCGGCCAAGCGGGAGGGAATGAGCAGTTCTTC.

The chain has TRBV29-1 and TRBJ2-5, with D unclear. The V end lost 6 bases, the J end lost 5 bases, and 7 bases lay between the germline ends. The CDR3 sequence is 10 residues long. CDR1 and CDR2 (germline): SQVTM, ANQGSEA. CDR3 in amino acids: CSVRSETQYF. The CDR3 DNA reads as TGCAGCGTCCGTTCGGAGACCCAGTACTTC.

This clone has just a few counts. The chain has TRBV25-1 and TRBJ2-2, with 7 positions matching TRBD1. Germline values: CDR1 MGHDK, CDR2 SYGVNS. CDR3 length equals 16 residues. Trimming took 1 base from V and 4 from J; bases not matched to a gene: 6. CDR3 nucleotides: TGTGCCAGCAGTGAATGGGCAGGGGGAAGCACCGGGGAGCTGTTTTTT. Translation: CASSEWAGGSTGELFF.

With regard to this clone: This sample includes further DNA sequences coding for the same CDR3. The chain employs TRBV20-1 and TRBJ1-1; D not certain. The CDR3 is 11 amino acids. Germline values: CDR1 DFQATT, CDR2 SNEGSKA (reference sequence). With 0 bases removed from V and 6 bases from J, the gap between germline ends came to 5 bases. The CDR3 is CSARDYPEAFF. As DNA, the CDR3 is TGCAGTGCTAGAGATTATCCTGAAGCTTTCTTT.

This clone came up a few times. The chain combines TRBV27 with TRBJ2-7; 11 nucleotides match TRBD2. Losses at the gene ends were 8 bases for V and 3 bases for J; bases not matched to a gene: 3. Germline V gene sequence: CDR1 MNHEY, CDR2 SMNVEV (reference sequence). The CDR3 is 13 amino acids. In nucleotides, the CDR3 is TGTGCCAGCGGACTAGCGGGCCACTACGAGCAGTACGTC. As protein: CASGLAGHYEQYV.

V is TRBV9 and J is TRBJ2-3, with 9 bases matching TRBD2. CDR1 SGDLS and CDR2 YYNGEE come from the germline V gene. Losses at the gene ends were 0 bases for V and 6 bases for J; bases not matched to a gene: 5. CDR3 length equals 15 residues. The DNA for the CDR3 is TGTGCCAGCAGCGTAGGTAGCGGGAGTCGTGATACGCAGTATTTT. Translation gives CASSVGSGSRDTQYF.

J is TRBJ2-1 and V is TRBV14; 12 nucleotides match TRBD2. CDR1 and CDR2 (germline): SGHDN, FVKESK. The junction had 6 bases not matched to a gene; V was cut back by 5 bases and J by 7 bases. This CDR3 comprises 15 residues. The CDR3 nucleotides are TGTGCCAGCAGCAATCTAGCGGGAGGGCCGAATGAGCAGTTCTTC. Its translation is CASSNLAGGPNEQFF. Full variable domain (rest looked up from reference TRBV14 and TRBJ2-1): EAGVTQFPSHSVIEKGQTVTLRCDPISGHDNLYWYRRVMGKEIKFLLHFVKESKQDESGMPNNRFLAERTGGTYSTLKVQPAELEDSGVYFCASSNLAGGPNEQFFGPGTRLTVL.

V usage is TRBV4-2 and J usage is TRBJ1-5; D remains ambiguous. CDR1 LGHNA and CDR2 YNFKEQ come from the germline V gene. Trimming cost V 3 bases and J 7 bases, with 16 bases left between them. This CDR3 spans 15 amino acids. The CDR3 nucleotides are TGTGCCAGCAGCCATCAATCGACGGGCGTCCAGCCCCAGCATTTT. It specifies CASSHQSTGVQPQHF.